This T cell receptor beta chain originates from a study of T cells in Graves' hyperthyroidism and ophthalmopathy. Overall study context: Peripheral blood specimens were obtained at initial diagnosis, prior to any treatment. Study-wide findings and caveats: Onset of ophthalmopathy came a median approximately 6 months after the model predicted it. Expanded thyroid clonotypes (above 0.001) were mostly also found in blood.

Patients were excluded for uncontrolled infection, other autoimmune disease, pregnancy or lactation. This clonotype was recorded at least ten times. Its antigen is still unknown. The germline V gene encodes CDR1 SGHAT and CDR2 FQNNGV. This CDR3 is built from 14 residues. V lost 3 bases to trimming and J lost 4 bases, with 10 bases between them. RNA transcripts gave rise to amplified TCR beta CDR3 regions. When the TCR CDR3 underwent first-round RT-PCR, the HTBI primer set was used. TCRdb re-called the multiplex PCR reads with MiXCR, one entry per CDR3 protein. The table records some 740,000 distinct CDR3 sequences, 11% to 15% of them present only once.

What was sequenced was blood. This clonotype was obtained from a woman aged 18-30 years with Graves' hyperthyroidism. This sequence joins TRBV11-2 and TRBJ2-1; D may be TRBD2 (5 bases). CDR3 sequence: CASSFASPYNEQFF. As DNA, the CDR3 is TGTGCCAGCAGCTTCGCTAGCCCTTACAATGAGCAGTTCTTC.